This TCR beta chain was sequenced during a study of T cells in Graves' hyperthyroidism and ophthalmopathy. General study results and limits: Ophthalmopathy was predicted by the model a median of roughly 6.6 months ahead of onset. Expanded thyroid clonotypes (above 0.001) were mostly also found in blood.

With regard to this clonotype: Its target is unknown.

Researchers amplified the TCR beta CDR3 regions from RNA transcripts. First-round RT-PCR targeting the TCR CDR3 was performed with the HTBI primer set. TCRdb re-called the multiplex PCR reads through MiXCR, storing one row per CDR3 protein. The data hold about 520,000 distinct CDR3 sequences, with about 24% observed a single time. A Clinical Activity Score of at least 3, a NOSPECS grade of at least 4 and a duration under 3 months were recorded in the ophthalmopathy patients. The TCR originated in a woman aged 25 to 45 with Graves' ophthalmopathy. Sequenced material: blood.

The CDR3 sequence is CASSLDGRPSNQPQHF. The CDR3 DNA sequence: TGTGCCAGCAGCTTAGATGGGCGTCCTAGCAATCAGCCCCAGCATTTT. J is TRBJ1-5 and V is TRBV11-2, with D unresolved. V lost 0 bases, J lost 0 bases, and 9 bases lay in between. Germline-derived CDR1 and CDR2 are SGHAT and FQNNGV. The CDR3 consists of 16 residues. Combining the CDR3 with reference TRBV11-2 and TRBJ1-5 gives the whole variable domain EAGVAQSPRYKIIEKRQSVAFWCNPISGHATLYWYQQILGQGPKLLIQFQNNGVVDDSQLPKDRFSAERLKGVDSTLKIQPAKLEDSAVYLCASSLDGRPSNQPQHFGDGTRLSIL.